Following are 16 T cell receptor beta chains from one sample sequenced in a study of a mutant IDH1 vaccine in newly diagnosed glioma. Sample time point: week 35, safety follow-up. Vaccination comprised doses that each held 300 ug of mutant IDH1 20-mer peptide, plus topical imiquimod. The data were produced by immunoSEQ multiplex PCR, yet TCRdb's version contains in-frame clones alone and is incomplete. The top ten clones hold roughly 2% of a sample with around 70,000 clones, around 90% of them seen once. These receptors' targets are unknown. The sequencing here drew on PBMCs, taken from a glioma patient whose treatment included an IDH1 peptide vaccine. These receptors originate from a man younger than 45 with glioma.

This chain joins TRBV7-8 and TRBJ2-5; unclear D gene. The germline V gene has CDR1 SGHVS and CDR2 FQNEAQ. Trimming left V 2 bases short and J 4 bases short, with 11 bases between. The CDR3 is 14 residues long. CDR3 region: CASSLWADGETQYF. CDR3 bases: TGTGCCAGCAGCTTATGGGCAGATGGAGAGACCCAGTACTTC. The full variable domain, rest sourced from reference TRBV7-8 and TRBJ2-5, is GAGVSQSPRYKVAKRGQDVALRCDPISGHVSLFWYQQALGQGPEFLTYFQNEAQLDKSGLPSDRFFAERPEGSVSTLKIQRTQQEDSAVYLCASSLWADGETQYFGPGTRLLVL.

The CDR3 nucleotides are TGCGCCAGCAGCCAAGAGGTTCTGAACAGGGGTAGTTCGAGCTACACCTTC. Residues: CASSQEVLNRGSSSYTF. The gene calls are TRBV4-1 and TRBJ1-2, with TRBD1 matching over 7 bases. The CDR3 runs 17 residues. Unmatched junction bases numbered 16, after V lost 0 bases and J lost 9 bases. Looked up from germline, CDR1 is MGHRA and CDR2 is YSYEKL.

This clone was detected only once. The chain carries TRBV11-1 and TRBJ2-3; 12 nucleotides align to TRBD2. CDR1 and CDR2 (germline): SGHAT, FQDESV (reference sequence). V lost 5 bases and J lost 7; bases outside the gene matches: 7. The CDR3 runs to 15 residues. The DNA for the CDR3 is TGTGCCAGCAGCCTACGACTAGCGGGGGCGAATACGCAGTATTTT. This sequence encodes CASSLRLAGANTQYF.

This clone was found once. This chain uses TRBV4-2 with TRBJ2-5, with TRBD2 matching over 7 bases. Germline CDR1 and CDR2: LGHNA and YNFKEQ. The CDR3 is made up of 14 amino acids. With V trimmed by 1 base and J by 1 base, 0 bases remained unmatched. This chain's CDR3 is CASSQGGGQETQYF. DNA of the CDR3: TGTGCCAGCAGCCAAGGGGGGGGCCAAGAGACCCAGTACTTC.

As for this clone: Germline and junction disagree at one end, which may indicate a read error. Other nucleotide sequences from this sample produce the same CDR3. The CDR3 sequence is CAISDLNTGELFF. The DNA of the CDR3 is TGTGCCATCAGTGACCTCAACACTGGGGAGCTGTTTTTT. The chain uses TRBV10-3 and TRBJ2-2, with D uncertain. CDR1 and CDR2 (germline): ENHRY, SYGVKD. This CDR3 has 13 residues.

The gene calls are TRBV12-1 and TRBJ2-7; no DNA check was done on the table's D call, TRBD2. TRBV12-1 is marked as a pseudogene. The CDR3 sequence is 17 residues long. Written as DNA, the CDR3 is TGTGCCAGCAGACTTCGCTCGGATGGAGGACTCTCCTACGAGCAGTACTTC. This gives the protein CASRLRSDGGLSYEQYF.

This chain uses TRBV2 with TRBJ2-3; D gene ambiguous. Germline-derived CDR1 and CDR2 are SNHLY and FYNNEI. V was clipped by 5 bases and J by 0 bases, with 9 bases between them. This CDR3 comprises 14 residues. CDR3 residues: CASSPRRSTDTQYF. CDR3 nucleotide sequence: TGTGCCAGCAGTCCGCGTCGTAGCACAGATACGCAGTATTTT.

The J gene is TRBJ1-4, the V gene TRBV7-8, with D uncertain. Trimming shortened V by 2 bases and J by 5 bases, and 12 bases separated the two germline ends. The CDR3 contains 15 residues. CDR1 is SGHVS, CDR2 FQNEAQ, per germline. CDR3 sequence reads: CASSLPSTSNEKLFF. CDR3 coding DNA: TGTGCCAGCAGCTTACCGTCGACCTCAAATGAAAAACTGTTTTTT.

The chain has TRBV28 and TRBJ1-5; D ambiguous. The CDR3 has 16 residues. Germline lookup yields CDR1 MDHEN and CDR2 SYDVKM. The ends were cut back, 1 base at V and 4 bases at J, with 14 bases in the middle. Here the CDR3 DNA reads TGTGCCAGCAGTTTATCACTCGCAGGAGGGAATCAGCCCCAGCATTTT. It translates to CASSLSLAGGNQPQHF.

The chain combines TRBV9 with TRBJ2-3; 9 bases align to TRBD2. The V segment lost 4 bases and the J segment 5 bases; nucleotides outside the gene matches: 11. Germline V gene lookup returns CDR1 SGDLS and CDR2 YYNGEE. This CDR3 spans 16 amino acids. The chain's CDR3 is CASSQGGGRALDTQYF. The CDR3 bases are TGTGCCAGCAGCCAAGGGGGCGGGAGGGCCCTAGATACGCAGTATTTT.

This rearrangement joins TRBV9 to TRBJ2-2; the match to TRBD2 covers 15 bases. The V gene end was trimmed by 4 bases and the J gene end by 7 bases; junction bases not matched to a gene: 17. The germline V gene encodes CDR1 SGDLS and CDR2 YYNGEE. The CDR3 is 20 amino acids. CDR3 protein: CASSPQASGGLAGGRGELFF. CDR3 nucleotide sequence: TGTGCCAGCAGCCCCCAGGCGTCTGGTGGACTAGCGGGGGGGCGCGGGGAGCTGTTTTTT.

This clone was observed once. The chain couples TRBV9 to TRBJ1-1, with D hard to call. The CDR3 is 14 amino acids. The ends were cut back, 4 bases at V and 5 bases at J, with 15 bases in the middle. Per germline, CDR1 SGDLS and CDR2 YYNGEE. Here the CDR3 reads CASSTMSGRTEAFF. The CDR3 nucleotides are TGTGCCAGCAGCACTATGTCGGGCAGGACTGAAGCTTTCTTT.

The V and J genes are TRBV27 and TRBJ1-5, with a possible D match to TRBD1 (5 bases). This CDR3 has 14 amino acids. Deletions cut 5 bases from V and 4 bases from J, with 12 bases between. Germline values: CDR1 MNHEY, CDR2 SMNVEV (reference sequence). As DNA, the CDR3 is TGTGCCAGCAGTAACAGACAGCTGAATCAGCCCCAGCATTTT. It yields the protein CASSNRQLNQPQHF.

The V call is TRBV28, the J call TRBJ2-7; 7 nucleotides line up with TRBD1. J was trimmed by 10 bases and V by 5 bases; bases with no gene match: 11. The germline gives CDR1 MDHEN, CDR2 SYDVKM. The CDR3 length is 13 residues. The CDR3 sequence: CASSGLDRRAQYF. CDR3 DNA: TGTGCCAGCAGTGGATTGGACAGGAGAGCACAGTACTTC.

As DNA, the CDR3 is TGTGCCAGCAGTGACGGGACAGGGTGGGAAAAACTGTTTTTT. Translating gives CASSDGTGWEKLFF. The chain carries TRBV6-1 and TRBJ1-4; 9 bases fit TRBD1. Losses at the gene ends were 3 bases for V and 8 bases for J; bases not matched to a gene: 4. The CDR3 is 14 residues long. Germline V gene lookup returns CDR1 MNHNS and CDR2 SASEGT.

The chain has TRBV7-6 and TRBJ1-1; a weak D match, TRBD1 (6 bases). The V end lost 1 base, the J end lost 3 bases, and 6 bases lay between the germline ends. Per the germline V gene, CDR1 is SGHVS and CDR2 is FNYEAQ. CDR3 length: 13 amino acids. The CDR3 spells CASSLDRDTEAFF. The CDR3 bases are TGTGCCAGCAGCTTAGACAGGGACACTGAAGCTTTCTTT.